The clone carrying this T cell receptor (beta chain) was counted only a few times. The antigen is unknown. The record originates from a study of cytomegalovirus exposure and HLA in healthy donors. Study-level findings and limits: The authors later linked a missense DCLRE1C variant to TCR beta V- and J-gene trimming. Cytomegalovirus-associated TCR beta chains were listed, numbering 150 to 200.

The PCR ran on 60 Vbeta and 13 Jbeta primers. This table comes from immunoSEQ multiplex PCR, and its TCRdb copy is limited to in-frame clones, with some not included. The data show about 100,000 clones, around 74% seen once. The germline gives CDR1 MGHRA, CDR2 YSYEKL. The CDR3 loop spans 14 amino acids. Germline trimming cut 0 bases from V and 6 bases from J; bases unmatched to any gene: 2. The chain carries TRBV4-1 and TRBJ1-2, with 9 bases identical to TRBD1. The sequenced material came from PBMCs. This clonotype was obtained from a male donor in good health and CMV-seropositive. As DNA, the CDR3 is TGCGCCAGCAGCCAAGAGGGACAGGGAAATGGCTACACCTTC. It encodes CASSQEGQGNGYTF.